This section outlines one T cell receptor (beta chain) sequence together with its context. This sample stems from a study of T cell changes during pregnancy in multiple sclerosis. Produced via immunoSEQ multiplex PCR; TCRdb's table is partial and in-frame only. The table has approximately 68,000 clones, approximately 91% seen once. Sample: peripheral blood, taken in the second trimester of pregnancy. This TCR derives from a female donor with multiple sclerosis, enrolled in a pregnancy study.

In nucleotides, the CDR3 is TGCGCCAGCAGCTTGGTCCCAGGATCGAACACTGAAGCTTTCTTT. Amino acid sequence: CASSLVPGSNTEAFF. The rearrangement joins TRBV5-1 to TRBJ1-1; no reliable D call. This CDR3 region has 15 residues. V lost 0 bases and J lost 1, with 10 bases in between. The germline V gene encodes CDR1 SGHRS and CDR2 YFSETQ.